This T cell receptor (beta chain) appears in the sequencing data of a study of response to subunit inactivated influenza vaccine. Broader study findings: Each seasonal flu vaccination may recruit only limited new T cells, authors suggested.

TCRdb passed the RT-PCR reads through MiXCR, listing each CDR3 protein once. Of over 750,000 distinct CDR3 sequences listed, 21% are singletons. In this sample, this clonotype turned up a few times. Its antigen is not known. Trimming left V 0 bases short and J 10 bases short, with 22 bases between. The CDR3 spans 17 residues. Germline CDR1 and CDR2: MNHEY and SVGEGT. The receptor was isolated from a man aged 50 or older who received an inactivated influenza vaccine. Sample: PBMCs from blood, taken 5 to 6 days after vaccination. J is TRBJ2-1 and V is TRBV6-2 or TRBV6-3, with D perhaps TRBD1 or TRBD2 (5 bases each). CDR3 loop: CASSYSNPWEYTGEQFF. DNA for the CDR3: TGTGCCAGCAGTTACTCGAATCCCTGGGAGTACACAGGCGAGCAGTTCTTC.